These T cell receptor beta chains were read from a single sample in a study of blood T cell repertoires in COVID-19. Sequencing was performed with immunoSEQ multiplex PCR; in TCRdb, only in-frame clones are kept and a portion is missing. The repertoire includes around 130,000 clones, roughly four fifths of them detected once, and roughly 13% sits in the top ten. Sequenced sample: peripheral blood. These receptors were taken from a human donor in a cohort sampled during active COVID-19. Both conserved end residues are part of each CDR3. The order of the fields is V gene, J gene, D gene, clone size, CDR3 DNA, CDR3 protein. A D gene is named only where the DNA matches it firmly. Not all rows give a size; the values are once, few, many and, for expanded clones, a class.

TRBV30,TRBJ1-5,TRBD1,NA,TGTGCCTGGAGTAATGGACAGGGCAATCAGCCCCAGCATTTT,CAWSNGQGNQPQHF
TRBV30,TRBJ1-5,NA,NA,TGTGCCTGGAGTATATTGGGAGAGAGTCAGCCCCAGCATTTT,CAWSILGESQPQHF
TRBV7-8,TRBJ2-5,NA,once,TGTGCCAGCAGCTTAGCTGGTGGGATCAGGGTCTGGGAGACCCAGTACTTC,CASSLAGGIRVWETQYF
TRBV5-1,TRBJ1-1,NA,NA,TGCGCCAGCAGCTTGAACGGGGTGACTGAAGCTTTCTTT,CASSLNGVTEAFF
TRBV19,TRBJ2-1,TRBD2,NA,TGTGCCAGTAGTACCCCGGGACTAGCGGGGGGGATATCCTACAATGAGCAGTTCTTC,CASSTPGLAGGISYNEQFF
TRBV19,TRBJ2-1,TRBD1,NA,TGTGCCAGTAGAGAGAGGACAGGGGTATTTGAGCAGTTCTTC,CASRERTGVFEQFF
TRBV3-1/TRBV3-2,TRBJ1-2,TRBD1,once,TGTGCCAGCAGCCAAGATTGGCGACCCGGGACAGCCTATGGCTACACCTTC,CASSQDWRPGTAYGYTF
TRBV29-1,TRBJ2-4,NA,NA,TGCAGCGTCCACTACGGGACATTAAACATTCAGTACTTC,CSVHYGTLNIQYF
TRBV7-9,TRBJ1-4,TRBD1,NA,TGTGCCAGCAGCTCGAGACAGGGGAATGAAAAACTGTTTTTT,CASSSRQGNEKLFF
TRBV10-3,TRBJ2-5,TRBD2,NA,TGTGCCATCAGTGAGCCACTAGCGGGGGAAGAGACCCAGTACTTC,CAISEPLAGEETQYF
TRBV5-1,TRBJ1-4,NA,NA,TGCGCCAGCAGCTTGGATACAGGCGACGTCAAACTGTTTTTT,CASSLDTGDVKLFF
TRBV6-5,TRBJ2-7,NA,NA,TGTGCCACCGGACCCGACAGGTCCTACGAGCAGTACTTC,CATGPDRSYEQYF
TRBV27,TRBJ2-5,NA,NA,TGTGCCAGCAAAACCTCTTACCGGGGGGAGACCCAGTACTTC,CASKTSYRGETQYF
TRBV7-9,TRBJ1-2,TRBD1,NA,TGTGCCAGCAGCTTACAGGGGGCGGACTATGGCTACACCTTC,CASSLQGADYGYTF
TRBV27,TRBJ2-7,TRBD1,NA,TGTGCCAGCAGTTTATTGGGACAGGCGAACTACGAGCAGTACTTC,CASSLLGQANYEQYF
TRBV2,TRBJ1-3,NA,NA,TGTGCCAGCAGTGGGGGGCTTGGCGGAAACACCATATATTTT,CASSGGLGGNTIYF
TRBV6-5,TRBJ1-1,TRBD1,NA,TGTGCCAGCAGCCCCAGGGGGTTGAACACTGAAGCTTTCTTT,CASSPRGLNTEAFF
TRBV3-1/TRBV3-2,TRBJ2-5,NA,NA,TGTGCCAGCACCTCATCCGGGACACAAGAGACCCAGTACTTC,CASTSSGTQETQYF
TRBV10-3,TRBJ1-6,TRBD1,NA,TGTGCCATCGGGACAGCTACTAATTCACCCCTCCACTTT,CAIGTATNSPLHF
TRBV5-1,TRBJ2-7,TRBD2,few,TGCGCCAGCAGCTTGGAGGAGGCGCGGGGGGAGCAGTACTTC,CASSLEEARGEQYF
TRBV6-6,TRBJ2-1,NA,NA,TGTGCCAGCAGTTACAGGGGGGGGGACCCATGGAATGAGCAGTTCTTC,CASSYRGGDPWNEQFF
TRBV5-1,TRBJ2-1,TRBD2,once,TGCGCCAGCAGCTTCTCTAGCGGGGGGGCCGCTGAGCAGTTCTTC,CASSFSSGGAAEQFF
TRBV7-2,TRBJ1-3,TRBD1,NA,TGTGCCAGCAGCCTCGGGACAGGGGGCTATGCCGGAAACACCATATATTTT,CASSLGTGGYAGNTIYF
TRBV12-5,TRBJ2-1,TRBD2,NA,TGTGCTAGTGGTTTGCCTAGCGGGGGGCCCGGGTCGGTTGAGCAGTTCTTC,CASGLPSGGPGSVEQFF
TRBV5-6,TRBJ2-6,NA,NA,TGTGCCAGCAGCTTGTTGTCAGGCTCTGGGGCCAACGTCCTGACTTTC,CASSLLSGSGANVLTF
TRBV5-1,TRBJ1-6,TRBD1,NA,TGCGCCAGCAGCGGACAGGGCCATAATTCACCCCTCCACTTT,CASSGQGHNSPLHF
TRBV25-1,TRBJ2-6,NA,NA,TGTGCCAGCAGTGAGTCCCTAACCTCTGGGGCCAACGTCCTGACTTTC,CASSESLTSGANVLTF
TRBV6-1,TRBJ2-5,NA,NA,TGTGCCAGCAGTGAGCGGGGACCTCCTGGCGAGACCCAGTACTTC,CASSERGPPGETQYF
TRBV5-8,TRBJ2-5,NA,NA,TGTGCCAGCAGCGTGACAGGATCGGAGACCCAGTACTTC,CASSVTGSETQYF
TRBV9,TRBJ2-3,TRBD1,once,TGTGCCAGCAGCCCGGGGACAGGGTTCACAGATACGCAGTATTTT,CASSPGTGFTDTQYF
TRBV19,TRBJ1-6,NA,NA,TGTGCCAGTACCCTCGACAGCAGCGGGGCCTATAATTCACCCCTCCACTTT,CASTLDSSGAYNSPLHF
TRBV20-1,TRBJ1-1,NA,NA,TGCAGTGCTAGTAAGAATCCGGACAGTGAAGCTTTCTTT,CSASKNPDSEAFF
TRBV4-1,TRBJ2-2,NA,NA,TGCGCCAGCAGCCTATCACCGGCGAACACCGGGGAGCTGTTTTTT,CASSLSPANTGELFF
TRBV6-5,TRBJ2-7,TRBD1,NA,TGTGCCAGCATAGACAGGGCCGTCTCCTACGAGCAGTACTTC,CASIDRAVSYEQYF